This T cell receptor (beta chain) emerged from a study of post-analysis software for immune sequencing data (dated by TCRdb to 2013 to 2016). Looking at the study overall: The recorded disease courses included relapsing-remitting, secondary progressive and progressive-relapsing multiple sclerosis, and some patients had no subtype annotation. A subset of samples was prepared in parallel using single-end sample barcoding, then pooled and co-amplified after Illumina adapter ligation. The patient repertoires were compared against more than 10 previously published healthy control repertoires obtained from donors aged 6 to 25 years.

To demonstrate the VDJtools post-analysis software, TCR beta repertoires were profiled from the peripheral blood of more than ten young patients with multiple sclerosis. Multiple sclerosis patients were children and adolescents aged roughly 6 to 16 years. Inclusive of the bounding cysteine and phenylalanine, the CDR3 is 16 residues long. Of the read, only the CDR3 DNA is kept; its 48 bases are in frame from base 1. Looking up the germline V gene yields CDR1 MDHEN and CDR2 SYDVKM. On this clonotype: Its antigen has not been determined. One end of the junction does not line up with germline, which may come from a read error.

Overall results and qualifications from the work: Direct clustering with F measure showed strong co-clustering of samples prepared in the same batch, prompting a batch-effect correction. The multiple sclerosis patient group was slightly younger than the control group. Significantly higher frequencies in patients than in controls were found for several TRBV segments, including TRBV5-6, TRBV5-1 and TRBV20-1. Normalized Chao1 diversity was significantly lower in multiple sclerosis patients than controls, suggesting substantial peripheral T-cell clonal expansion.

The method behind the library was PCR. Sequenced on an Illumina HiSeq 2500. Unique molecular identifiers were incorporated into TCR beta cDNA libraries to reduce PCR and sequencing biases. Per 1 to 10 million input T cells, 500,000 or so cDNA molecules were obtained, such that each molecule approximated one T cell. The same protocol used for the earlier healthy control dataset was applied to prepare and sequence the patient libraries. Within a given batch, samples were prepared together, multiplexed and sequenced on the same HiSeq lane. In the source study's methods: MIGEC handled the raw barcoded reads, throwing out single-read molecular identifier groups before consensus assembly and CDR3 extraction. Clonotype tables were post-analysed with VDJtools, normalizing diversity by down-sampling all datasets to the smallest sample size. In repertoire overlap clustering, CDR3 amino acid sequences, but not nucleotide sequences, were matched to correct batch-related cross-sample contamination. Starting from the raw public reads, TCRdb applied fastp trimming at Q25, assembled clones with MiXCR and retained in-frame beta chains. Entries are consolidated by CDR3 protein sequence, retaining the most common genes and DNA. The V and J calls and clone size come from TCRdb's table, not from the authors' own analysis. For this sample the table gives about 760,000 distinct CDR3 sequences, of which 25% to 30% were detected only once. Of the sample, around 0.56% is held by the ten largest clones.

This TCR was recovered from a girl aged 5-17 years with multiple sclerosis. In this chain, TRBV28 is recombined with TRBJ2-7, with no reliable assignment of the D segment. Source material: blood. The CDR3 reads CAGSSSPLYISYEQYF. The nucleotide sequence reads as follows: TGTGCCGGCAGTTCCAGCCCATTATACATCTCCTACGAGCAGTACTTC.